This entry is about one TCR beta chain. Its target antigen remains unknown. One base away there is no much larger clone; base qualities are not given. Other DNA sequences from this sample encode an identical CDR3 as well. Whole blood was collected in K2EDTA tubes by collaborating institutions according to the institutions' own protocols. For TCRbeta analysis, collaborators shipped samples in one of three forms: frozen whole blood, isolated PBMCs, or DNA extracted from either of those sample types. This sample is part of a study of blood T cell repertoires in COVID-19 (dated by TCRdb to the early 2020s). About the investigation overall: The collaborator samples originated in the United States, Italy and Spain and spanned the acute and convalescent phases of COVID-19. The repertoires were released in a freely available public database intended as a resource for research on the immune response to SARS-CoV-2. Where HLA class I and class II types were available, the types were taken from metadata supplied by the sample provider, not from assay-based typing. Deeply sampled blood TCRbeta repertoires from subjects exposed to, actively infected with, or recovered from COVID-19 were included in the dataset. The samples were drawn from the first 160 participants of the ongoing ImmuneRACE study and from some 1,300 subjects provided by 6 global collaborators. The prospective study material was composed of cDNA or gDNA derived from T cells, B-cell-depleted T cells, or PBMCs. Nearly every sample came with metadata listing a de-identified subject ID, COVID-19 status, age in years and sex. The research as a whole found: The quantity of clinical and demographic metadata differed by source and by participant and was supplied without curation.

Clipping removes 6 bases from V and 3 bases from J, with 5 as the unmatched junction base count. The germline V gene yields MNHEY for CDR1 and SVGAGI for CDR2. Measured from the cysteine to the phenylalanine, the CDR3 is 14 residues long. This entry keeps only the CDR3 DNA: 42 bases, framed from base 1. TCRbeta CDR3 regions were amplified from genomic DNA by means of the immunoSEQ Assay, a bias-controlled multiplex PCR. The authors' pipeline ran thus. The number of nucleated cells in each sample was estimated by amplification of reference gene primers within the assay. Sequence reads were collapsed and filtered to measure the absolute abundance of every unique TCRbeta CDR3 rearrangement. For each sample, productive Simpson clonality was calculated by taking the square root of Simpson's diversity index across productive rearrangements. Held by TCRdb, this immuneACCESS table contains in-frame sequences only and omits some clones. Under half of the omission traces to an unresolved V gene where checked; the cause of the rest is unknown. D and trimming come from the DNA, and the V and J calls and clone size come from that table. This sample gives 150,000 or so clones in total; roughly 82% of them show up just once. Approximately 16% of the sample is taken by the ten largest.

Input material: peripheral blood. The sequence is built from TRBV6-5 and TRBJ1-5; 7 of the junction bases match TRBD1. The TCR originated in a human donor with acute or convalescent COVID-19. The donor label of this sample is uncertain. CDR3 reads: CASRRQGDNQPQHF. The DNA is as follows: TGTGCCAGCAGGCGACAGGGTGACAATCAGCCCCAGCATTTT.